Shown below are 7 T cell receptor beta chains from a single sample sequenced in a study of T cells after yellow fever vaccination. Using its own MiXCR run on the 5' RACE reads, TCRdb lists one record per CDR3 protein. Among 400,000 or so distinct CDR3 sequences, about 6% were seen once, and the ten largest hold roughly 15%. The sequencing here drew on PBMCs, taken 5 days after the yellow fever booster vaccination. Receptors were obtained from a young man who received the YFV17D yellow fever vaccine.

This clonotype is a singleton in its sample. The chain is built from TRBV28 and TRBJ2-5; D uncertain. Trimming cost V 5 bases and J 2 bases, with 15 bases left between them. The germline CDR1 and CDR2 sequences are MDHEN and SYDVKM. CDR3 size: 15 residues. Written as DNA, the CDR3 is TGTGCCAGCAGTACCCCGCGCAGGTTACAAGAGACCCAGTACTTC. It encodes CASSTPRRLQETQYF. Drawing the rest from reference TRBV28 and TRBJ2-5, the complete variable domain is DVKVTQSSRYLVKRTGEKVFLECVQDMDHENMFWYRQDPGLGLRLIYFSYDVKMKEKGDIPEGYSVSREKKERFSLILESASTNQTSMYLCASSTPRRLQETQYFGPGTRLLVL.

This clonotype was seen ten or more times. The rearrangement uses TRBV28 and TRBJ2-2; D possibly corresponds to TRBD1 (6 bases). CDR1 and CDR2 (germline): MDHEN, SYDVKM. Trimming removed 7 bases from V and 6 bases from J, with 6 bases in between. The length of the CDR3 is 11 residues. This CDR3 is CASKGAGELFF. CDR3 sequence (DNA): TGTGCCAGCAAGGGGGCCGGGGAGCTGTTTTTT.

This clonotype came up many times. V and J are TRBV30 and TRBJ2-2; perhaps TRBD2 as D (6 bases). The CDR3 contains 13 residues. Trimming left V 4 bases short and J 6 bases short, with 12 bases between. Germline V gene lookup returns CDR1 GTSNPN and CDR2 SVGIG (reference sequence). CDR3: CAWTRAGPGELFF. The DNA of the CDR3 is TGTGCCTGGACCAGGGCGGGACCCGGGGAGCTGTTTTTT. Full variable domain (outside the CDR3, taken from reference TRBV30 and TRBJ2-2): SQTIHQWPATLVQPVGSPLSLECTVEGTSNPNLYWYRQAAGRGLQLLFYSVGIGQISSEVPQNLSASRPQDRQFILSSKKLLLSDSGFYLCAWTRAGPGELFFGEGSRLTVL.

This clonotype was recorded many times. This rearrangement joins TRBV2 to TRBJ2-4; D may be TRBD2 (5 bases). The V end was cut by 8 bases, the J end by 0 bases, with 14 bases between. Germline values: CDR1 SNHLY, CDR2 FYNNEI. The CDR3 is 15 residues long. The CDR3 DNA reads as TGTGCCAGCGAGGTGTCGAGGGTAGCCAAAAACATTCAGTACTTC. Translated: CASEVSRVAKNIQYF.

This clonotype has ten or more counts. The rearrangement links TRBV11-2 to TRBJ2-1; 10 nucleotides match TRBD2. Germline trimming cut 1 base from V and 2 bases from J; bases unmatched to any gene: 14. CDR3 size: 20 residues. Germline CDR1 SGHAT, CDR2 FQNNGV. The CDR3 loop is CASSLVPRSGRASAYNEQFF. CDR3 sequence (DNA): TGTGCCAGCAGCTTAGTTCCGAGGAGCGGGAGGGCCTCTGCCTACAATGAGCAGTTCTTC.

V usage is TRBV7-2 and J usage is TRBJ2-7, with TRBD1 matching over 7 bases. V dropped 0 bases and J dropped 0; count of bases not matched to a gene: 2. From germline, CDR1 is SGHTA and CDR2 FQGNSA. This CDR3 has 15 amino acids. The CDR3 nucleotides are TGTGCCAGCAGCTTAGCCCGGGACAGCTCCTACGAGCAGTACTTC. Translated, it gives CASSLARDSSYEQYF. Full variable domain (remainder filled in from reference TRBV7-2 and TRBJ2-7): GAGVSQSPSNKVTEKGKDVELRCDPISGHTALYWYRQSLGQGLEFLIYFQGNSAPDKSGLPSDRFSAERTGGSVSTLTIQRTQQEDSAVYLCASSLARDSSYEQYFGPGTRLTVT.

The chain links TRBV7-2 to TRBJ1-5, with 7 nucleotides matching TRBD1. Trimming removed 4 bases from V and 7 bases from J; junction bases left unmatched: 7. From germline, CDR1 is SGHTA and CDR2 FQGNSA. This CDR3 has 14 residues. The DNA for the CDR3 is TGTGCCAGCAGCTCGAACAGGGGTGGACAGCCCCAGCATTTT. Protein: CASSSNRGGQPQHF. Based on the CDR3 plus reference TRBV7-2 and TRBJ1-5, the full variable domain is GAGVSQSPSNKVTEKGKDVELRCDPISGHTALYWYRQSLGQGLEFLIYFQGNSAPDKSGLPSDRFSAERTGGSVSTLTIQRTQQEDSAVYLCASSSNRGGQPQHFGDGTRLSIL.